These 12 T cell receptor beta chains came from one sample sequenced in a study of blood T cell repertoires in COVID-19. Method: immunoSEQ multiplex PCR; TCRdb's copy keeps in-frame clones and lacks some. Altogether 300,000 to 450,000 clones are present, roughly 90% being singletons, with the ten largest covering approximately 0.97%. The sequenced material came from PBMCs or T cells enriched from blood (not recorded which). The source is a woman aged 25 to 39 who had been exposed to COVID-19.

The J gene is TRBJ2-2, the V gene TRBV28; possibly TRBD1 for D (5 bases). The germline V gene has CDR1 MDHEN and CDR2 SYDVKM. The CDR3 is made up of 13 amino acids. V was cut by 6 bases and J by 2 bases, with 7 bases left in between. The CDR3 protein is CASRDSNTGELFF. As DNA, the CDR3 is TGTGCCAGCAGAGACAGTAACACCGGGGAGCTGTTTTTT.

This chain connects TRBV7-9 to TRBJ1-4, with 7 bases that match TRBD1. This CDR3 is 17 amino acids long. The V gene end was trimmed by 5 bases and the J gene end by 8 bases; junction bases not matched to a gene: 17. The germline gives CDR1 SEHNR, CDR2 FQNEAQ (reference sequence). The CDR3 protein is CASSPLKTGSIREKLFF. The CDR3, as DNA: TGTGCCAGCAGCCCTCTAAAGACAGGGTCAATTAGGGAAAAACTGTTTTTT.

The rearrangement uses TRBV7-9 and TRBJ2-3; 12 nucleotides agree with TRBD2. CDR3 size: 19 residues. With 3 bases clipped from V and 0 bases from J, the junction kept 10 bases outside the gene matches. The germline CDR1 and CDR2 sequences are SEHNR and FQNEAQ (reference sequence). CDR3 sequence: CASSFRGWLAGGSTDTQYF. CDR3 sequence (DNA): TGTGCCAGCAGCTTCCGCGGGTGGCTAGCGGGAGGGAGCACAGATACGCAGTATTTT.

This CDR3 reads CASSPWTALNEQYF. CDR3 coding DNA: TGTGCCAGCAGCCCTTGGACAGCTCTGAACGAGCAGTACTTC. The V and J genes are TRBV9 and TRBJ2-7, with a tentative D call TRBD1 (6 bases). V lost 4 bases, J lost 5 bases, and 16 bases lay in between. This CDR3 spans 14 amino acids. Germline V gene sequence: CDR1 SGDLS, CDR2 YYNGEE.

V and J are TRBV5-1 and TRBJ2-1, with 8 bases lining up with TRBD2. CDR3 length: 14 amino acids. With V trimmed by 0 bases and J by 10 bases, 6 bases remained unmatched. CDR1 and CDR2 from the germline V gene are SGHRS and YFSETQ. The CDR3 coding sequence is TGCGCCAGCAGCTTGGTAGTACAGCGGGAGGAGCAGTTCTTC. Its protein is CASSLVVQREEQFF.

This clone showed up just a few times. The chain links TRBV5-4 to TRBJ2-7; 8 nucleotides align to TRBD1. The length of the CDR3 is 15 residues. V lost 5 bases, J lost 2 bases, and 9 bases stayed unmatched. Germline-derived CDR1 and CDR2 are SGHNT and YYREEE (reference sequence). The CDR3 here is CASSPQGDRTYEQYF. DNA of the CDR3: TGTGCCAGCAGTCCACAGGGGGATAGGACCTACGAGCAGTACTTC.

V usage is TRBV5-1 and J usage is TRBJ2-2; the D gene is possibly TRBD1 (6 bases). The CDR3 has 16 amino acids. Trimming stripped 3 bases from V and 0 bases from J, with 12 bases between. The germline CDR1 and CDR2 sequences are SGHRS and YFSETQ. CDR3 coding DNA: TGCGCCAGCAGCTCCGGACAGTTCGCGAACACCGGGGAGCTGTTTTTT. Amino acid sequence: CASSSGQFANTGELFF.

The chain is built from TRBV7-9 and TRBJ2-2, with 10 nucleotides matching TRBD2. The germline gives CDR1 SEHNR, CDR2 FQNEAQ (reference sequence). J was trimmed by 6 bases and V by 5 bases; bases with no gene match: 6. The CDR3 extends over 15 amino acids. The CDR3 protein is CASSRTSGEAGELFF. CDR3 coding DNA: TGTGCCAGCAGCAGGACTAGCGGTGAGGCCGGGGAGCTGTTTTTT. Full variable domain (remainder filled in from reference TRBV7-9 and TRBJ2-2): DTGVSQNPRHKITKRGQNVTFRCDPISEHNRLYWYRQTLGQGPEFLTYFQNEAQLEKSRLLSDRFSAERPKGSFSTLEIQRTEQGDSAMYLCASSRTSGEAGELFFGEGSRLTVL.

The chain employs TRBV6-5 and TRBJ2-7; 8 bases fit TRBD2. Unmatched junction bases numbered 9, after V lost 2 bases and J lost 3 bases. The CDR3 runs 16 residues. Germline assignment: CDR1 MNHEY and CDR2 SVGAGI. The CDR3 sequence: CASSYGLSGRVYEQYF. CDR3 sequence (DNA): TGTGCCAGCAGTTACGGGCTGAGCGGGAGAGTCTACGAGCAGTACTTC.

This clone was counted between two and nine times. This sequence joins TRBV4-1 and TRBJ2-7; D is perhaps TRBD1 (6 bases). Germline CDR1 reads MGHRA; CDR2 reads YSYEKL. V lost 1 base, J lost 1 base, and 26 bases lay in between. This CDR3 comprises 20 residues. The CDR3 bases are TGCGCCAGCAGCCAAGTTGAGTCGTTAACAGGGTTCCAATTTTCCTACGAGCAGTACTTC. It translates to CASSQVESLTGFQFSYEQYF.

In nucleotides, the CDR3 is TGTGCCAGCAGTTTAGGTGCGGGGGGCGCCGGGGAGCTGTTTTTT. Protein product: CASSLGAGGAGELFF. J is TRBJ2-2 and V is TRBV28; 8 bases match TRBD2. Per the germline V gene, CDR1 is MDHEN and CDR2 is SYDVKM. V lost 2 bases, J lost 6 bases, and 5 bases stayed unmatched. The CDR3 runs to 15 residues. The whole variable domain, filled in from reference TRBV28 and TRBJ2-2, reads DVKVTQSSRYLVKRTGEKVFLECVQDMDHENMFWYRQDPGLGLRLIYFSYDVKMKEKGDIPEGYSVSREKKERFSLILESASTNQTSMYLCASSLGAGGAGELFFGEGSRLTVL.

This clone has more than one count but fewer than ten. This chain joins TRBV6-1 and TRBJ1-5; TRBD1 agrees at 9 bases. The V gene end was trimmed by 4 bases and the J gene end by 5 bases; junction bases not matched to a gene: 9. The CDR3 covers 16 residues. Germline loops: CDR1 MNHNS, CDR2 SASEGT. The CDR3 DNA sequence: TGTGCCAGCAGTGGTGCGGGACAGGGAATCGATCAGCCCCAGCATTTT. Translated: CASSGAGQGIDQPQHF.